These 25 T cell receptor beta chains originate from one sample sequenced in a study of shared clonotypes between healthy human individuals. Sequencing used immunoSEQ multiplex PCR; TCRdb keeps in-frame clones, though not all of them. The sample holds 2,500,000 or so clones; around 90% are singletons and the top ten take 0.3% to 0.4%. Material for sequencing was naive CD4+ T cells from PBMCs. Subset in this sample: CD45RA+ positively selected. The receptors were sampled from a man aged 18 to 35 in good health. Some clones in this sample may be carry-over from other donors' samples.

This chain connects TRBV7-2 to TRBJ2-1; TRBD1 aligns across 8 bases. The CDR3 is 18 amino acids. Unmatched junction bases numbered 12, after V lost 5 bases and J lost 0 bases. Germline CDR1 SGHTA, CDR2 FQGNSA. CDR3: CASSHDRGRLSSYNEQFF. In DNA form, the CDR3 reads TGTGCCAGCAGCCACGACAGGGGTCGTCTGAGCTCCTACAATGAGCAGTTCTTC.

CDR3 in amino acids: CASSGLQGTDTQYF. In DNA, the CDR3 is TGCGCCAGCAGCGGACTACAGGGCACAGATACGCAGTATTTT. The chain joins TRBV5-1 to TRBJ2-3; perhaps TRBD2 as D (6 bases). In germline, CDR1 is SGHRS, CDR2 YFSETQ. The CDR3 has 14 residues. Trimming took off 4 bases at V and 1 base at J, with 10 bases between the two ends.

The chain employs TRBV13 and TRBJ1-2; D perhaps matches TRBD1 (6 bases). CDR1 and CDR2 (germline): PRHDT, FYEKMQ (reference sequence). The CDR3 is made up of 14 amino acids. Trimming removed 0 bases from V and 5 bases from J, with 10 bases in between. The CDR3: CASSLGGGQYGYTF. CDR3 DNA sequence: TGTGCCAGCAGCTTAGGCGGGGGGCAATATGGCTACACCTTC.

The CDR3 loop reads CASSYRAMNTEAFF. The CDR3 DNA follows: TGTGCCAGCAGTTACCGGGCTATGAACACTGAAGCTTTCTTT. The genes are TRBV6-5 and TRBJ1-1, with unresolved D. With 2 bases removed from V and 0 bases from J, the gap between germline ends came to 7 bases. This CDR3 is built from 14 residues. The V gene's germline CDR1 is MNHEY and CDR2 SVGAGI.

This clone came up once. The chain combines TRBV7-3 with TRBJ2-1, with 14 bases identical to TRBD2. The CDR3 loop spans 16 amino acids. CDR1 and CDR2 from the germline V gene are SGHTA and FQGTGA. V lost 4 bases, J lost 9 bases, and 8 bases stayed unmatched. The CDR3 region is CASSSKTSGRATEQFF. The DNA for the CDR3 is TGTGCCAGCAGCTCCAAGACTAGCGGGAGGGCCACTGAGCAGTTCTTC.

This clone was picked up a small number of times. The chain employs TRBV28 and TRBJ1-1; D is ambiguous. The CDR3 sequence is 13 residues long. Trimming removed 5 bases at V and 4 bases at J, with 11 bases between. Germline V lookup: CDR1 MDHEN, CDR2 SYDVKM. The CDR3 loop is CASSGPLGTEAFF. The CDR3 nucleotides are TGTGCCAGCAGTGGGCCCCTGGGCACTGAAGCTTTCTTT.

The rearrangement joins TRBV14 to TRBJ1-1; the match to TRBD1 covers 10 bases. V lost 4 bases, J lost 1 base, and 6 bases stayed unmatched. The CDR3 covers 16 residues. CDR1 SGHDN and CDR2 FVKESK come from the germline V gene. CDR3 in amino acids: CASSRWTGGKNTEAFF. DNA for the CDR3: TGTGCCAGCAGCCGATGGACAGGGGGGAAGAACACTGAAGCTTTCTTT.

This rearrangement joins TRBV9 to TRBJ2-5; D gene uncertain. The CDR3 covers 15 residues. The V end lost 0 bases, the J end lost 5 bases, and 14 bases lay between the germline ends. Per germline, CDR1 SGDLS and CDR2 YYNGEE. Written as DNA, the CDR3 is TGTGCCAGCAGCGTAGATCCTAGTTGGATCGAGACCCAGTACTTC. It translates to CASSVDPSWIETQYF.

As to this clone: Other DNA sequences from this sample encode an identical CDR3 as well. The rearrangement joins TRBV28 to TRBJ2-7; 11 nucleotides agree with TRBD1. The CDR3 is 16 amino acids. Trimming took 4 bases from V and 0 from J; bases not matched to a gene: 5. CDR1 is MDHEN, CDR2 SYDVKM, per germline. The CDR3 spells CASSSPGTGGSYEQYF. The CDR3 nucleotides are TGTGCCAGCAGTTCCCCCGGGACAGGGGGCTCCTACGAGCAGTACTTC.

The chain employs TRBV28 and TRBJ2-7, with 12 bases fitting TRBD2. The CDR3 contains 18 residues. Germline V gene lookup returns CDR1 MDHEN and CDR2 SYDVKM. Trimming took 6 bases from V and 0 from J; bases not matched to a gene: 12. CDR3 coding DNA: TGTGCCAGCAGAGCGGGGACTAGCGGGCCCCAGAGCTCCTACGAGCAGTACTTC. As protein: CASRAGTSGPQSSYEQYF.

V usage is TRBV7-9 and J usage is TRBJ2-6; a possible D gene is TRBD1 (5 bases). The germline gives CDR1 SEHNR, CDR2 FQNEAQ (reference sequence). This CDR3 has 16 amino acids. Trimming shortened V by 5 bases and J by 2 bases, and 13 bases separated the two germline ends. The CDR3 bases are TGTGCCAGCAGCGACCCGACAGTACCTGGGGCCAACGTCCTGACTTTC. As protein: CASSDPTVPGANVLTF.

The V and J genes are TRBV30 and TRBJ2-7; 9 bases line up with TRBD2. The CDR3 loop spans 13 amino acids. V lost 5 bases and J lost 6; bases outside the gene matches: 8. CDR1 is GTSNPN and CDR2 is SVGIG in the germline V gene (reference sequence). CDR3: CAWSRLAGLEQYF. The CDR3 DNA is TGTGCCTGGTCGCGGCTAGCGGGACTCGAGCAGTACTTC.

This chain's CDR3 is CAISEFNEKLFF. The CDR3 nucleotides read TGTGCCATCAGTGAGTTTAATGAAAAACTGTTTTTT. The chain employs TRBV10-3 and TRBJ1-4; the D is unclear. CDR3 length equals 12 residues. Trimming pared 1 base from V and 4 bases from J, leaving 1 base between. In germline, CDR1 is ENHRY, CDR2 SYGVKD.

The rearrangement uses TRBV11-1 and TRBJ2-2, with TRBD1 matching 7 bases. CDR1 and CDR2 (germline): SGHAT, FQDESV (reference sequence). The V segment lost 4 bases and the J segment 5 bases; nucleotides outside the gene matches: 10. The CDR3 consists of 16 residues. CDR3 DNA: TGTGCCAGCAGCTCCCCCGGGACAGCCGGAACCGGGGAGCTGTTTTTT. Its translation is CASSSPGTAGTGELFF.

The rearrangement links TRBV19 to TRBJ1-4; no clear D gene. CDR1 LNHDA and CDR2 SQIVND come from the germline V gene (reference sequence). The length of the CDR3 is 15 residues. Trimming took off 6 bases at V and 5 bases at J, with 16 bases between the two ends. The CDR3 protein is CASSVFATGNEKLFF. The CDR3 region has the DNA TGTGCCAGTAGCGTATTTGCGACTGGAAATGAAAAACTGTTTTTT.

V usage is TRBV30 and J usage is TRBJ2-1; 11 bases fit TRBD2. V shed 4 bases and J 7 bases; nucleotides not matched to a gene: 6. The CDR3 is made up of 14 amino acids. Germline CDR1 and CDR2: GTSNPN and SVGIG (reference sequence). The CDR3 nucleotides read TGTGCCTGGATGGAACTAGCGGGAGTAAATGAGCAGTTCTTC. It encodes CAWMELAGVNEQFF.

The chain recombines TRBV10-3 with TRBJ2-2; TRBD2 matches at 12 bases. Germline-derived CDR1 and CDR2 are ENHRY and SYGVKD. The CDR3 has 18 amino acids. With 2 bases clipped from V and 1 base from J, the junction kept 5 bases outside the gene matches. CDR3 protein: CAISEGLAGTKNTGELFF. As DNA, the CDR3 is TGTGCCATCAGTGAGGGACTAGCGGGAACCAAGAACACCGGGGAGCTGTTTTTT.

A single count supports this clone. This sequence joins TRBV28 and TRBJ1-2; 9 nucleotides align to TRBD1. With 9 bases clipped from V and 4 bases from J, the junction kept 15 bases outside the gene matches. The CDR3 has 16 amino acids. Looked up from germline, CDR1 is MDHEN and CDR2 is SYDVKM. CDR3 nucleotide sequence: TGTGCCAGTACACCGGGACAGGGTTCGTTTTCCTATGGCTACACCTTC. Translating it yields CASTPGQGSFSYGYTF.

The V call is TRBV2, the J call TRBJ1-4; D is unresolved. The CDR3 is 13 amino acids. Germline V gene sequence: CDR1 SNHLY, CDR2 FYNNEI. The CDR3 sequence is CALGRSTNEKLFF. The CDR3 bases are TGTGCACTAGGGAGATCAACTAATGAAAAACTGTTTTTT.

The genes are TRBV28 and TRBJ2-5, with a tentative D call TRBD2 (6 bases). The V and J ends lost 8 bases and 0 bases respectively, with 10 bases between them. CDR3 length: 13 residues. Germline CDR1 MDHEN, CDR2 SYDVKM. The CDR3 DNA reads TGTGCCAGCTTGGAGGGGTACCAAGAGACCCAGTACTTC. It yields the protein CASLEGYQETQYF.

The chain links TRBV18 to TRBJ1-1; D might be TRBD1 (5 bases). Germline loops: CDR1 KGHSH, CDR2 LQKENI. V was pared by 3 bases and J by 0 bases, with 11 bases between. The CDR3 is 15 residues long. As DNA, the CDR3 is TGTGCCAGCTCACCGATCGTGGGGGTGAACACTGAAGCTTTCTTT. It yields the protein CASSPIVGVNTEAFF.

Comment on this clone: Other DNA sequences of this sample code for an identical CDR3. This chain uses TRBV28 with TRBJ1-5; D uncertain. This CDR3 has 13 amino acids. Trimming cost V 1 base and J 2 bases, with 3 bases left between them. Germline V lookup: CDR1 MDHEN, CDR2 SYDVKM. The CDR3 region is CASSLSGNQPQHF. DNA of the CDR3: TGTGCCAGCAGTTTATCAGGCAATCAGCCCCAGCATTTT.

The chain combines TRBV7-9 with TRBJ2-2, with D tentatively TRBD1 (7 bases). Trimming took 5 bases from V and 1 from J, leaving 23 bases between them. The CDR3 has 19 residues. CDR1 and CDR2 (germline): SEHNR, FQNEAQ (reference sequence). The CDR3 here is CASSPIRGGTEMNTGELFF. In DNA form, the CDR3 reads TGTGCCAGCAGCCCGATCCGAGGCGGGACAGAAATGAACACCGGGGAGCTGTTTTTT.

The chain combines TRBV7-9 with TRBJ1-1; weak D call: TRBD1 (6 bases). CDR1 and CDR2 from the germline V gene are SEHNR and FQNEAQ (reference sequence). This CDR3 contains 13 residues. V lost 4 bases and J 6 bases, leaving 12 bases between the germline ends. The chain's CDR3 is CASSSQGIAEAFF. The DNA for the CDR3 is TGTGCCAGCAGCTCACAGGGAATTGCTGAAGCTTTCTTT.

The chain couples TRBV6-1 to TRBJ2-7, with 9 bases fitting TRBD1. Germline V gene sequence: CDR1 MNHNS, CDR2 SASEGT. Germline trimming cut 6 bases from V and 3 bases from J; bases unmatched to any gene: 9. CDR3 length: 15 amino acids. The CDR3 sequence is CASRPGTGSIYEQYF. In DNA form, the CDR3 reads TGTGCCAGCAGGCCGGGGACAGGGTCGATCTACGAGCAGTACTTC.